A selection of T cell receptor beta chains follows, all from one sample in a study of cytomegalovirus exposure and HLA in healthy donors. TCRdb keeps only in-frame clones here, not all; method: immunoSEQ multiplex PCR. The sample contains fewer than 300,000 clones, 80% of which appear only once. The sample taken for sequencing was PBMCs. These receptors were collected from a girl aged 2-10 years in good health and CMV-seronegative. CDR3s leave out the opening cysteine and the closing phenylalanine or tryptophan. D genes are given only for firm matches.

D gene,V gene,J gene,CDR3 length,CDR3 protein
TRBD2,TRBV2,TRBJ2-5,14,ASRETSGGARETQY
NA,TRBV4-1,TRBJ1-1,14,ASSQGPITRLTEAF
TRBD2,TRBV29-1,TRBJ2-1,14,SVAYSGTSGSNEQF
TRBD2,TRBV30,TRBJ2-7,11,AWSNLAGGEQY
TRBD1,TRBV7-9,TRBJ1-1,13,ASSLQGALNTEAF
TRBD1,TRBV27,TRBJ1-3,17,ASRTRTGYHRYSGNTIY
TRBD1,TRBV9,TRBJ2-7,12,ASSPSTGDYEQY
NA,TRBV28,TRBJ2-7,13,ASSLLGQRSYEQY
TRBD2,TRBV5-4,TRBJ2-7,13,ASSSRGLAAYEQY
NA,TRBV5-8,TRBJ1-4,14,ASSLSSGATNEKLF
NA,TRBV4-1,TRBJ1-1,13,ASRDSMLGDTEAF